Sequencing of this TCR beta chain was carried out in a study of tumor-infiltrating lymphocytes in primary liver carcinoma. Starting from approximately 470 ng of total RNA, TCR beta cDNA was produced with a primer in the constant region. Three nested multiplex PCR rounds, a slightly modified ARM-PCR method, built the TCR beta libraries. TRBV1-TRBV30 forward primers paired with a C-beta reverse primer were used in the first two PCR rounds, which ran roughly 10 cycles each. TCRdb itself ran the multiplex PCR reads through MiXCR, one entry per CDR3 protein. The top ten hold around 12% of the sample, which has about 100,000 distinct CDR3 sequences, about 62% seen once. The sample holds one count of this clonotype. Antigen specificity is unknown. The CDR3 ends on some other residue instead of the conserved phenylalanine or tryptophan, so this is likely a read error. The approximately 17-32 mg bulk tissue piece was not sorted before simultaneous RNA and DNA extraction. Patients had primary liver carcinoma treated by surgical resection.

CDR3 length equals 14 residues. Trimming left V 6 bases short and J 1 base short, with 11 bases between. Germline assignment: CDR1 MNHEY and CDR2 SVGAGI. General observations from the study: The top-250-clone fraction was significantly higher in tumors than in blood (p = 0.039). Just around 8-25% of top clones spanned all five tumor regions.

The rearrangement links TRBV6-5 to TRBJ2-3; TRBD1 might be the D (5 bases). The sequenced sample consisted of liver tumor tissue from sampling region 2. Subset meaning: tumor region T2, inferior pole. The sequence came from a woman between 55 and 75 years old with primary liver carcinoma and hepatitis B virus infection. CDR3 in amino acids: CASSRTWGTDTQYY. Written as DNA, the CDR3 is TGTGCCAGCAGCCGGACATGGGGCACAGATACGCAGTATTAT.